What follows are 20 T cell receptor beta chains derived from one specimen sequenced in a study of cytomegalovirus exposure and HLA in healthy donors. With 60 Vbeta and 13 Jbeta primers, the PCR was carried out. The repertoire was sequenced with immunoSEQ multiplex PCR; TCRdb's copy has only in-frame clones and lacks some. The sample consists of roughly 200,000 clones, 65% to 85% of them appearing once. The sample taken for sequencing was PBMCs. The origin of the receptors is a man aged 55 to 69 in good health and CMV-seronegative.

The chain is built from TRBV19 and TRBJ2-2; no clear D gene. The CDR3 has 14 amino acids. CDR1 is LNHDA and CDR2 is SQIVND in the germline V gene (reference sequence). Between the trimmed V and J ends, which lost 6 bases and 4 bases, there was a span of 12 bases. This CDR3 is CASRETPSTGELFF. CDR3 DNA: TGTGCCAGTAGAGAGACTCCCAGCACCGGGGAGCTGTTTTTT.

The V gene is TRBV5-1, the J gene TRBJ2-4, with 7 nucleotides matching TRBD1. Germline V CDR1 and CDR2: SGHRS, YFSETQ. The trim removed 0 bases at V and 2 bases at J, leaving 2 bases unmatched. The CDR3 has 15 residues. The CDR3 here is CASSLAGQSKNIQYF. The CDR3 DNA reads as TGCGCCAGCAGCTTGGCGGGACAGTCCAAAAACATTCAGTACTTC. Combining the CDR3 with reference TRBV5-1 and TRBJ2-4 gives the whole variable domain KAGVTQTPRYLIKTRGQQVTLSCSPISGHRSVSWYQQTPGQGLQFLFEYFSETQRNKGNFPGRFSGRQFSNSRSEMNVSTLELGDSALYLCASSLAGQSKNIQYFGAGTRLSVL.

The CDR3 bases are TGTGCCAGCAGCTACCGGACAGGGAGTAGCAATCAGCCCCAGCATTTT. Encoded protein: CASSYRTGSSNQPQHF. The chain combines TRBV5-6 with TRBJ1-5; 8 bases are a match to TRBD1. Losses at the gene ends were 3 bases for V and 0 bases for J; bases not matched to a gene: 5. The CDR3 spans 16 residues. From germline, CDR1 is SGHDT and CDR2 YYEEEE.

The CDR3 DNA reads TGTGCCAGCACCCCTGGGAGGGGGCCCCAGCATTTT. Translation: CASTPGRGPQHF. The V call is TRBV6-6, the J call TRBJ1-5; a possible D gene is TRBD1 (5 bases). This CDR3 is 12 amino acids long. Deletions cut 7 bases from V and 9 bases from J, with 13 bases between. Germline lookup yields CDR1 MNHNY and CDR2 SVGAGI (reference sequence).

The J gene is TRBJ2-3, the V gene TRBV5-4; 7 bases align to TRBD2. Germline V gene data show CDR1 as SGHNT and CDR2 as YYREEE (reference sequence). V gave up 4 bases and J gave up 3 bases; unmatched junction bases: 5. This CDR3 region has 14 residues. This chain's CDR3 is CASSTGLGTDTQYF. Written as DNA, the CDR3 is TGTGCCAGCAGCACCGGACTAGGAACAGATACGCAGTATTTT.

The rearrangement uses TRBV5-1 and TRBJ2-3, with D possibly being TRBD1 (8 bases). Trimming removed 3 bases from V and 2 bases from J, with 37 bases in between. Looked up from germline, CDR1 is SGHRS and CDR2 is YFSETQ. This CDR3 is built from 23 residues. In DNA form, the CDR3 reads TGCGCCAGCAGCTCTGGACAGGGAAACTACCGGGAGGCGTCGACTAATCCCACAGATACGCAGTATTTT. Its protein product is CASSSGQGNYREASTNPTDTQYF.

The chain recombines TRBV5-6 with TRBJ2-1, with 7 bases that match TRBD2. The CDR3 totals 16 residues. The V segment lost 4 bases and the J segment 4 bases; nucleotides outside the gene matches: 11. Germline V lookup: CDR1 SGHDT, CDR2 YYEEEE. CDR3 sequence (DNA): TGTGCCAGCAGCATCGAAGTGGGAGGGCCTTACAATGAGCAGTTCTTC. It codes for CASSIEVGGPYNEQFF. Together with reference TRBV5-6 and TRBJ2-1, the CDR3 gives the full variable domain: DAGVTQSPTHLIKTRGQQVTLRCSPKSGHDTVSWYQQALGQGPQFIFQYYEEEERQRGNFPDRFSGHQFPNYSSELNVNALLLGDSALYLCASSIEVGGPYNEQFFGPGTRLTVL.

V usage is TRBV18 and J usage is TRBJ2-6, with 7 bases that match TRBD1. The V segment lost 5 bases and the J segment 0 bases; nucleotides outside the gene matches: 1. Germline V CDR1 and CDR2: KGHSH, LQKENI. The CDR3 loop spans 15 amino acids. The DNA of the CDR3 is TGTGCCAGCTCAGGACAGGCCTCTGGGGCCAACGTCCTGACTTTC. Its protein product is CASSGQASGANVLTF.

The genes are TRBV5-1 and TRBJ2-3; the D gene is possibly TRBD1 (5 bases). The ends were cut back, 0 bases at V and 10 bases at J, with 15 bases in the middle. The CDR3 has 14 amino acids. CDR1 SGHRS and CDR2 YFSETQ come from the germline V gene. CDR3 DNA: TGCGCCAGCAGCTTGGGGCAGGGAAGTCTTTCGCAGTATTTT. It is translated as CASSLGQGSLSQYF.

The CDR3 is CASMVGGRLNEQFF. The CDR3 DNA reads TGTGCCAGCATGGTCGGCGGGAGGCTTAATGAGCAGTTCTTC. This rearrangement joins TRBV28 to TRBJ2-1, with TRBD2 matching 8 bases. The germline V gene has CDR1 MDHEN and CDR2 SYDVKM. The CDR3 totals 14 residues. V lost 7 bases to trimming and J lost 7 bases; unmatched junction nucleotides: 9. Using reference TRBV28 and TRBJ2-1 for the parts outside the CDR3, the full variable domain is DVKVTQSSRYLVKRTGEKVFLECVQDMDHENMFWYRQDPGLGLRLIYFSYDVKMKEKGDIPEGYSVSREKKERFSLILESASTNQTSMYLCASMVGGRLNEQFFGPGTRLTVL.

The V call is TRBV5-6, the J call TRBJ2-7; TRBD2 is a possible D gene (5 bases). Germline CDR1 reads SGHDT; CDR2 reads YYEEEE. The V end lost 1 base, the J end lost 5 bases, and 13 bases lay between the germline ends. The CDR3 covers 14 residues. The CDR3 nucleotides read TGTGCCAGCAGCTTGCCAGGTAGTAGCGACGAGCAGTACTTC. It is translated as CASSLPGSSDEQYF.

The chain carries TRBV5-1 and TRBJ2-7, with D maybe TRBD1 (5 bases). Germline values: CDR1 SGHRS, CDR2 YFSETQ. This CDR3 has 14 amino acids. The V and J ends lost 5 bases and 0 bases respectively, with 12 bases between them. This CDR3 reads CASRGEALSYEQYF. The CDR3 nucleotides are TGCGCCAGCAGAGGGGAAGCCCTCTCCTACGAGCAGTACTTC.

This chain uses TRBV2 with TRBJ2-7; D is possibly TRBD1 (6 bases). The germline gives CDR1 SNHLY, CDR2 FYNNEI. This CDR3 contains 16 residues. V lost 6 bases to trimming and J lost 3 bases, with 21 bases between them. DNA of the CDR3: TGTGCCAGCAGCAACCAAGGTCAGGGGATCTTCTACGAGCAGTACTTC. It encodes CASSNQGQGIFYEQYF. The full variable domain, its missing parts supplied by reference TRBV2 and TRBJ2-7, is EPEVTQTPSHQVTQMGQEVILRCVPISNHLYFYWYRQILGQKVEFLVSFYNNEISEKSEIFDDQFSVERPDGSNFTLKIRSTKLEDSAMYFCASSNQGQGIFYEQYFGPGTRLTVT.

In its sample, this clone was seen a few times. The V call is TRBV30, the J call TRBJ2-3; the D gene is possibly TRBD2 (5 bases). Looked up from germline, CDR1 is GTSNPN and CDR2 is SVGIG (reference sequence). Trimming removed 2 bases at V and 1 base at J, with 13 bases between. CDR3 length: 15 residues. The CDR3 DNA is TGTGCCTGGAGTAAAGGTTTCGGGGGCACAGATACGCAGTATTTT. This encodes CAWSKGFGGTDTQYF.

This clone has just one count. The chain links TRBV19 to TRBJ2-1, with a possible D match to TRBD2 (5 bases). The germline gives CDR1 LNHDA, CDR2 SQIVND (reference sequence). The V end was cut by 8 bases, the J end by 5 bases, with 16 bases between. The CDR3 spans 14 residues. CDR3 in amino acids: CASAVFGRDNEQFF. CDR3 nucleotides: TGTGCCAGTGCTGTATTTGGGCGGGACAATGAGCAGTTCTTC.

This clone was observed a few times. V usage is TRBV4-3 and J usage is TRBJ1-6; D possibly corresponds to TRBD1 (5 bases). The CDR3 contains 14 residues. Trimming removed 4 bases at V and 5 bases at J, with 9 bases between. Germline assignment: CDR1 LGHNA and CDR2 YSLEER. CDR3 sequence (DNA): TGCGCCAGCAGCCCAGAGACAGATAATTCACCCCTCCACTTT. The encoded protein is CASSPETDNSPLHF.

The chain has TRBV2 and TRBJ2-3, with unresolved D. Germline CDR1 is SNHLY and CDR2 is FYNNEI. CDR3 length: 14 residues. The V end lost 3 bases, the J end lost 1 base, and 8 bases lay between the germline ends. The CDR3 loop reads CASSDRGRTDTQYF. Written as DNA, the CDR3 is TGTGCCAGCAGTGATCGAGGCCGCACAGATACGCAGTATTTT.

V is TRBV7-8 and J is TRBJ1-2; 9 bases agree with TRBD1. CDR1 is SGHVS, CDR2 FQNEAQ, per germline. Germline trimming cut 4 bases from V and 7 bases from J; bases unmatched to any gene: 7. The CDR3 runs to 14 residues. The CDR3: CASSSLRGQGGYTF. The CDR3 DNA sequence: TGTGCCAGCAGCTCCCTACGGGGACAGGGTGGCTACACCTTC. Complete variable domain (other parts from reference TRBV7-8 and TRBJ1-2): GAGVSQSPRYKVAKRGQDVALRCDPISGHVSLFWYQQALGQGPEFLTYFQNEAQLDKSGLPSDRFFAERPEGSVSTLKIQRTQQEDSAVYLCASSSLRGQGGYTFGSGTRLTVV.

The chain is built from TRBV7-9 and TRBJ2-7, with 8 bases fitting TRBD2. The CDR3 consists of 16 residues. Looked up from germline, CDR1 is SEHNR and CDR2 is FQNEAQ (reference sequence). J lost 3 bases, V lost 5 bases, and 12 bases had no gene match. The CDR3 spells CASSLSPLAGDYEQYF. For the CDR3, the DNA is TGTGCCAGCAGCCTATCGCCGCTAGCGGGCGACTACGAGCAGTACTTC.

This clone was recorded only once. CDR3 sequence (DNA): TGTGCCAGCAGCGTGCAAGCGGGGAAGACTGAAGCTTTCTTT. Its protein is CASSVQAGKTEAFF. The rearrangement uses TRBV9 and TRBJ1-1; D not resolved. CDR1 is SGDLS, CDR2 YYNGEE, per germline. This CDR3 comprises 14 residues. V dropped 2 bases and J dropped 5 bases, with 13 bases sitting between them.